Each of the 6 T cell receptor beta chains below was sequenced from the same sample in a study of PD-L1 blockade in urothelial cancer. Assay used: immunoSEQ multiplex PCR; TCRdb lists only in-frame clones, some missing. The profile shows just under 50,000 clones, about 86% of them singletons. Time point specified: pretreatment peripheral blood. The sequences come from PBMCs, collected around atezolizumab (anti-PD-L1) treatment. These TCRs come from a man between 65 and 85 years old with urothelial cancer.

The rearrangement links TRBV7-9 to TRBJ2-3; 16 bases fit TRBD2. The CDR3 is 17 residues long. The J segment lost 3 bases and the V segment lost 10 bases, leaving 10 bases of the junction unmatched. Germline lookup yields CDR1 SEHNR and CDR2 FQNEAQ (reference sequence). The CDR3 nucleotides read TGTGCCACCTCCGGGACTAGCGGGAGGGCCGGGACAGATACGCAGTATTTT. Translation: CATSGTSGRAGTDTQYF.

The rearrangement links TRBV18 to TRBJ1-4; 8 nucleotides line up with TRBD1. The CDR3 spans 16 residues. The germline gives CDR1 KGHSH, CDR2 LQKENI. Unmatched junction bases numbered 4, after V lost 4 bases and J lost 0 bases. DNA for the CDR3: TGTGCCAGCTCACTGGACAGGGTAGCAACTAATGAAAAACTGTTTTTT. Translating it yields CASSLDRVATNEKLFF.

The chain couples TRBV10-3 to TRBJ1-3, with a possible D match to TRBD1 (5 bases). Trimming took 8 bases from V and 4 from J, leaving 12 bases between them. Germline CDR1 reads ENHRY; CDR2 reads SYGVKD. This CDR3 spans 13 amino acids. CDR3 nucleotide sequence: TGTGCCATCCGTTCGACAGCAGGAAACACCATATATTTT. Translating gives CAIRSTAGNTIYF.

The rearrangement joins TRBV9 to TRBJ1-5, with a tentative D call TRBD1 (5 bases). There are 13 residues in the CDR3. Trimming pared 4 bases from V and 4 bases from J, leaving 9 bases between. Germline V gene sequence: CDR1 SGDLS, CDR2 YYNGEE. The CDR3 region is CASSQGNNQPQHF. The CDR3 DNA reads TGTGCCAGCAGCCAGGGTAATAATCAGCCCCAGCATTTT.

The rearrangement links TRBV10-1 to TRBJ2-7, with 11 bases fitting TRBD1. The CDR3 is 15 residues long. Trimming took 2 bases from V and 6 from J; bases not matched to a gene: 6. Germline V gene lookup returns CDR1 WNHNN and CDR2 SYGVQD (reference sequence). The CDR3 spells CASSETGTGGGEQYF. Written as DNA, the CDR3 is TGCGCCAGCAGTGAGACGGGGACAGGGGGGGGCGAGCAGTACTTC.

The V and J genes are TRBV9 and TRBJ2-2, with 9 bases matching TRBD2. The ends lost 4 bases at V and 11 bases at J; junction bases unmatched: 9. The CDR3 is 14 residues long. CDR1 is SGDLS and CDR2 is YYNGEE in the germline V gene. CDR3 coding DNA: TGTGCCAGCAGCCCGACTCCCGGGACTAGCGAGCTGTTTTTT. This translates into CASSPTPGTSELFF. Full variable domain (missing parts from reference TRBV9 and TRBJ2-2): DSGVTQTPKHLITATGQRVTLRCSPRSGDLSVYWYQQSLDQGLQFLIQYYNGEERAKGNILERFSAQQFPDLHSELNLSSLELGDSALYFCASSPTPGTSELFFGEGSRLTVL.